The clone carrying this T cell receptor beta chain has only a few counts. Its antigen is not identified. Using RNA transcripts as the source, TCR beta CDR3 regions were amplified. First-round RT-PCR with HTBI primers amplified the TCR CDR3 region. TCRdb re-called the multiplex PCR reads through MiXCR, storing one row per CDR3 protein. The sample yields a few hundred thousand distinct CDR3 sequences, 15% to 18% seen once. The data originate from a study of T cells in Graves' hyperthyroidism and ophthalmopathy. Study context: Initial diagnosis, before any treatment, was when peripheral blood was collected. Regarding the study as a whole: Most clonotypes that expanded in the thyroid above 0.001 also showed up in blood.

The CDR3 totals 19 residues. Per the germline V gene, CDR1 is MNHNS and CDR2 is SASEGT. Trimming cost V 5 bases and J 0 bases; bases outside gene matches: 14. The source is a woman under 40 with Graves' hyperthyroidism. The rearrangement joins TRBV6-1 to TRBJ2-1, with TRBD2 identical over 9 bases. The sample taken for sequencing was blood. The CDR3 spells CASSPLKWTSVSSYNEQFF. The DNA for the CDR3 is TGTGCCAGCAGTCCCCTTAAATGGACTAGCGTGAGCTCCTACAATGAGCAGTTCTTC.